This TCR beta chain is drawn from a study of control samples from healthy donors and cancer patients. The CDR3 runs 14 residues. Germline-derived CDR1 and CDR2 are SGDLS and YYNGEE. Trimming removed 0 bases from V and 4 bases from J, with 10 bases in between. Data came from immunoSEQ multiplex PCR; TCRdb stores just in-frame clones and leaves some out. The repertoire holds under 150,000 clones, with more than 85% as singletons. The source is a man aged 25-45 years in good health. Sequenced sample: blood. The chain joins TRBV9 to TRBJ1-2, with a tentative D call TRBD1 (6 bases). The CDR3 region has the DNA TGTGCCAGCAGCGTAGGAGGGGGGGGCTATGGCTACACCTTC. As protein: CASSVGGGGYGYTF.